The entry below gives a single T cell receptor beta chain sequence along with its context. This clonotype was detected ten times or more. Its recognized antigen is unknown. No much larger clonotype is one base removed from it; base qualities were not supplied. The source of the sample is a study (dated by TCRdb to 2016 to 2017). The library relied on RT-PCR. These reads were obtained on an Illumina MiSeq. TCRdb handled the public reads itself, with Q25 trimming in fastp and clone calling in MiXCR, and kept productive beta chains. For every CDR3 protein sequence, its rows merge into one entry that carries the most common genes and DNA. Within this sample are about 680,000 distinct CDR3 sequences, with 14% of them counted one time only. The ten largest clones capture 3.6% of the sample. The germline V gene specifies SQVTM as CDR1 and ANQGSEA as CDR2. From cysteine to phenylalanine, the CDR3 is 15 amino acids long. Solely the CDR3 DNA is kept, with 45 bases framed from the first base. Trimming takes 6 bases off V and 2 bases off J; junction bases not matched to a gene: 3.

The sequence was obtained from a female donor in good health, serving as a healthy control. The sample comprised memory CD4+ T cells from blood. Recombination linked TRBV29-1 to TRBJ2-3, and TRBD2 aligns with 15 junction nucleotides. The CDR3 sequence is CSVGLAGGYTDTQYF. The bases read TGCAGCGTGGGACTAGCGGGAGGTTACACAGATACGCAGTATTTT.